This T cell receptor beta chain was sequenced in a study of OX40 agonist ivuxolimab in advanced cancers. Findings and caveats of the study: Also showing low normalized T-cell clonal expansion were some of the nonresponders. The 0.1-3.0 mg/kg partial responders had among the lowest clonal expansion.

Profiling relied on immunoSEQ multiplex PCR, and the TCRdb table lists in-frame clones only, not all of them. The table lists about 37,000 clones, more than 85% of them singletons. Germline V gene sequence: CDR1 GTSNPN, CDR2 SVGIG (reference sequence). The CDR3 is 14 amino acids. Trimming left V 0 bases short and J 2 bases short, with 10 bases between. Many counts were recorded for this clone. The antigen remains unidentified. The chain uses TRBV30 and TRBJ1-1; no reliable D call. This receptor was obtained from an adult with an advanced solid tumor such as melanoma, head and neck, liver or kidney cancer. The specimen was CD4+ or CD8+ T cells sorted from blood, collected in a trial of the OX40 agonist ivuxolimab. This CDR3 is CAWSVGLKNTEAFF. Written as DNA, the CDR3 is TGTGCCTGGAGTGTAGGTCTGAAAAACACTGAAGCTTTCTTT.